The sequence of this T cell receptor beta chain was determined in a study of blood T cell repertoires in COVID-19 (dated by TCRdb to 2018 to 2020). For context, the study as a whole: The collaborator samples originated in the United States, Italy and Spain and spanned the acute and convalescent phases of COVID-19. Where HLA class I and class II types were available, the types were taken from metadata supplied by the sample provider, not from assay-based typing. The samples were drawn from the first 160 participants of the ongoing ImmuneRACE study and from 950 to 1,500 subjects provided by 6 global collaborators. The dataset comprised deeply sampled blood TCRbeta repertoires from subjects exposed to, actively infected with, or recovered from COVID-19. A de-identified subject ID, COVID-19 status, age in years and sex were almost always included in the sample metadata. The repertoires were released in a freely available public database intended as a resource for research on the immune response to SARS-CoV-2. The prospective study material was composed of cDNA or gDNA derived from T cells, B-cell-depleted T cells, or PBMCs. The study at large found these results: Clinical and demographic metadata were provided uncurated, with the amount varying by source and participant.

Regarding this clone: Its antigen has not been determined. Base qualities were left out, and no much larger clone turns up one base away.

Whole blood was collected in K2EDTA tubes by collaborating institutions according to the institutions' own protocols. For TCRbeta analysis, collaborators shipped samples as frozen whole blood, isolated PBMCs, or DNA extracted from either of those sample types. TCRbeta CDR3 regions were amplified from genomic DNA using the immunoSEQ Assay, a bias-controlled multiplex PCR. In the paper's pipeline: Within the assay, amplification of reference gene primers was used to estimate how many nucleated cells each sample contained. To quantify the absolute abundance of each unique TCRbeta CDR3 rearrangement, sequence reads were collapsed and filtered. Productive Simpson clonality was computed per sample as the square root of Simpson's diversity index over productive rearrangements. The clones in this table, taken by TCRdb from immuneACCESS, are in-frame only. Not every clone is retained; where verified, under half of the shortfall comes from an unresolved V gene, and the cause of the rest is unknown. V and J calls and clone size follow that table, whereas D and trimming were derived from the DNA. For this sample the table gives 50,000 to 75,000 clones, of which about 80% were detected only once. The ten biggest clones cover roughly 20% of the sample.

The source material was peripheral blood. This sequence originates from a man older than 75 with active or convalescent COVID-19.

In nucleotide form, the sequence is TGTGCCAGCAGCCTCGCGGTTGAAAAACTGTTTTTT. It is translated as CASSLAVEKLFF. The chain was built from TRBV6-5 and TRBJ1-4; no confident D gene assignment can be made. Looking up the germline V gene yields CDR1 MNHEY and CDR2 SVGAGI. V loses 6 bases of germline sequence and J loses 7 bases, and the interval between the two ends is 9 bases. The CDR3 runs 12 amino acids, cysteine and phenylalanine included. Left in the record is the CDR3 DNA by itself, 36 bases read in frame from the first base.